Listed here are 23 T cell receptor beta chains from one sample, sequenced in a study of cytomegalovirus exposure and HLA in healthy donors. The protocol was immunoSEQ multiplex PCR, while the TCRdb copy is restricted to in-frame clones and leaves out a portion. The sample consists of over 200,000 clones, around 88% of them appearing once. Specimen: PBMCs. The receptors shown here come from a young woman in good health and CMV-seronegative.

The V call is TRBV7-3, the J call TRBJ2-3; 9 bases agree with TRBD2. Trimming at V came to 1 base and at J to 1 base, leaving 9 bases not matched to a gene. Germline V gene data show CDR1 as SGHTA and CDR2 as FQGTGA. This CDR3 is built from 18 residues. The CDR3 bases are TGTGCCAGCAGCTTAAGGGCGGGAGGGAGTTGGGGCACAGATACGCAGTATTTT. It encodes CASSLRAGGSWGTDTQYF.

The genes are TRBV15 and TRBJ2-1, with 10 nucleotides matching TRBD2. CDR3 length equals 15 residues. Germline trimming cut 3 bases from V and 9 bases from J; bases unmatched to any gene: 8. The germline gives CDR1 LNHNV, CDR2 YYDKDF (reference sequence). In DNA form, the CDR3 reads TGTGCCACCAGCAGCCCCAGCGGGAGGGCCGGTGAGCAGTTCTTC. Its translation: CATSSPSGRAGEQFF.

The J gene is TRBJ2-7, the V gene TRBV28; 7 nucleotides match TRBD1. The CDR3 covers 14 residues. Trimming took 4 bases from V and 0 from J; bases not matched to a gene: 3. CDR1 MDHEN and CDR2 SYDVKM come from the germline V gene. The CDR3 DNA is TGTGCCAGCAGTTCGGGACAGATCTCCTACGAGCAGTACTTC. It translates to CASSSGQISYEQYF.

V gene TRBV21-1 combines with J gene TRBJ1-1. TRBV21-1 constitutes a pseudogene. This CDR3 is 10 amino acids long. CDR3 DNA: TGTGCCAGCAGCATGGAGGGTGCTTTCTTT. Translation gives CASSMEGAFF.

DNA for the CDR3: TGTGCCAGCACCGGACTAGCTCAGTCCTACAATGAGCAGTTCTTC. Amino acid sequence: CASTGLAQSYNEQFF. This chain joins TRBV25-1 and TRBJ2-1; 8 bases align to TRBD2. CDR3 length: 15 amino acids. Germline CDR1 reads MGHDK; CDR2 reads SYGVNS. V shed 7 bases, J shed 1 base, and the junction held 6 bases outside the gene matches.

This chain uses TRBV5-6 with TRBJ1-1; D is uncertain. The germline gives CDR1 SGHDT, CDR2 YYEEEE. The CDR3 has 11 amino acids. The germline V and J ends were trimmed by 0 bases and 10 bases, with 7 bases remaining between them. The CDR3 DNA sequence: TGTGCCAGCAGCTTGGGTGGAGTAGCTTTCTTT. Its translation is CASSLGGVAFF.

This chain joins TRBV5-4 and TRBJ1-1, with D unclear. V dropped 2 bases and J dropped 7 bases, with 9 bases sitting between them. Germline V gene data show CDR1 as SGHNT and CDR2 as YYREEE (reference sequence). The CDR3 extends over 12 amino acids. This chain's CDR3 is CASSFRESEAFF. CDR3 sequence (DNA): TGTGCCAGCAGCTTTCGTGAGAGTGAAGCTTTCTTT.

The chain carries TRBV27 and TRBJ1-1, with 8 positions matching TRBD1. The CDR3 is 16 residues long. CDR1 is MNHEY and CDR2 is SMNVEV in the germline V gene (reference sequence). J lost 1 base, V lost 4 bases, and 8 bases had no gene match. CDR3 sequence: CASSSFAGTGNTEAFF. In nucleotides, the CDR3 is TGTGCCAGCAGTTCATTTGCCGGGACAGGGAACACTGAAGCTTTCTTT.

V gene TRBV19 combines with J gene TRBJ2-2; the D gene is possibly TRBD2 (6 bases). The CDR3 totals 15 residues. Germline V gives CDR1 LNHDA, CDR2 SQIVND (reference sequence). With 1 base removed from V and 5 bases from J, the gap between germline ends came to 11 bases. The CDR3 DNA sequence: TGTGCCAGTAGTATAGCGGGAGCGGGTACCGGGGAGCTGTTTTTT. It codes for CASSIAGAGTGELFF.

V usage is TRBV2 and J usage is TRBJ2-7, with 11 nucleotides matching TRBD1. CDR3 length equals 15 residues. The V and J ends lost 8 bases and 3 bases, in that order; junction bases with no gene match: 9. The V gene's germline CDR1 is SNHLY and CDR2 FYNNEI. The CDR3 DNA reads TGTGCCAGCTGGGCCGGGACAGGGGGAGTCTACGAGCAGTACTTC. This translates into CASWAGTGGVYEQYF.

This sequence joins TRBV30 and TRBJ1-2; the D gene is possibly TRBD1 (5 bases). Trimming left V 2 bases short and J 2 bases short, with 12 bases between. This CDR3 contains 14 residues. Germline V gene data show CDR1 as GTSNPN and CDR2 as SVGIG (reference sequence). This chain's CDR3 is CAWSTIGQNYGYTF. DNA of the CDR3: TGTGCCTGGAGTACAATCGGACAAAACTATGGCTACACCTTC. The complete variable domain, with remaining parts taken from reference TRBV30 and TRBJ1-2, reads SQTIHQWPATLVQPVGSPLSLECTVEGTSNPNLYWYRQAAGRGLQLLFYSVGIGQISSEVPQNLSASRPQDRQFILSSKKLLLSDSGFYLCAWSTIGQNYGYTFGSGTRLTVV.

The rearrangement uses TRBV13 and TRBJ1-5, with 11 positions matching TRBD1. The CDR3 is made up of 16 amino acids. In germline, CDR1 is PRHDT, CDR2 FYEKMQ (reference sequence). The ends lost 5 bases at V and 7 bases at J; junction bases unmatched: 10. The CDR3 sequence is CASSPPGQGAFQPQHF. The CDR3 DNA follows: TGTGCCAGCAGCCCCCCCGGACAGGGGGCGTTCCAGCCCCAGCATTTT.

V usage is TRBV11-1 and J usage is TRBJ2-5, with a possible D match to TRBD2 (5 bases). The CDR3 has 13 residues. The germline V gene has CDR1 SGHAT and CDR2 FQDESV (reference sequence). The V end lost 4 bases, the J end lost 0 bases, and 6 bases lay between the germline ends. The CDR3 DNA reads as TGTGCCAGCAGCTCCGGGAACCAAGAGACCCAGTACTTC. Protein sequence: CASSSGNQETQYF. Based on the CDR3 plus reference TRBV11-1 and TRBJ2-5, the full variable domain is EAEVAQSPRYKITEKSQAVAFWCDPISGHATLYWYRQILGQGPELLVQFQDESVVDDSQLPKDRFSAERLKGVDSTLKIQPAELGDSAMYLCASSSGNQETQYFGPGTRLLVL.

V and J are TRBV28 and TRBJ1-5; possible D gene TRBD1, 5 bases. V gave up 1 base and J gave up 2 bases, with 9 bases separating them. The CDR3 loop spans 15 amino acids. Germline lookup yields CDR1 MDHEN and CDR2 SYDVKM. The CDR3 DNA is TGTGCCAGCAGTTTATCCAGGGTTGGCAATCAGCCCCAGCATTTT. This gives the protein CASSLSRVGNQPQHF. The whole variable domain, remainder taken from reference TRBV28 and TRBJ1-5, is DVKVTQSSRYLVKRTGEKVFLECVQDMDHENMFWYRQDPGLGLRLIYFSYDVKMKEKGDIPEGYSVSREKKERFSLILESASTNQTSMYLCASSLSRVGNQPQHFGDGTRLSIL.

V gene TRBV5-4 combines with J gene TRBJ2-7, with 8 bases aligning to TRBD1. The germline gives CDR1 SGHNT, CDR2 YYREEE (reference sequence). CDR3 length: 14 residues. With 5 bases clipped from V and 5 bases from J, the junction kept 9 bases outside the gene matches. The CDR3 region is CASSRAGGFDEQYF. CDR3 nucleotide sequence: TGTGCCAGCAGTCGGGCAGGGGGCTTCGACGAGCAGTACTTC.

The chain couples TRBV30 to TRBJ2-7; TRBD1 agrees at 8 bases. Losses at the gene ends were 4 bases for V and 7 bases for J; bases not matched to a gene: 6. Germline lookup yields CDR1 GTSNPN and CDR2 SVGIG (reference sequence). This CDR3 has 12 residues. DNA of the CDR3: TGTGCCTGGAACCCAGGGGGCTGGGAGCAGTACTTC. As protein: CAWNPGGWEQYF.

This chain links TRBV5-1 with TRBJ2-4, with D perhaps matching TRBD2 (5 bases). V was cut by 0 bases and J by 9 bases, with 10 bases left in between. This CDR3 is built from 13 residues. Germline values: CDR1 SGHRS, CDR2 YFSETQ. Here the CDR3 DNA reads TGCGCCAGCAGCTTGGAGTCCCGGGGCATTCAGTACTTC. It encodes CASSLESRGIQYF.

The V call is TRBV29-1, the J call TRBJ2-1; 7 positions agree with TRBD2. The CDR3 contains 12 residues. CDR1 is SQVTM and CDR2 is ANQGSEA in the germline V gene. V shed 7 bases, J shed 10 bases, and the junction held 10 bases outside the gene matches. The CDR3 sequence: CSASWREQEQFF. In nucleotides, the CDR3 is TGCAGCGCCTCCTGGCGGGAGCAAGAGCAGTTCTTC.

The rearrangement joins TRBV4-3 to TRBJ2-6; D possibly corresponds to TRBD1 (5 bases). V lost 1 base and J lost 1, with 8 bases in between. This CDR3 contains 16 residues. Germline loops: CDR1 LGHNA, CDR2 YSLEER. The CDR3 sequence is CASSQGPGSGANVLTF. The CDR3 DNA reads as TGCGCCAGCAGCCAAGGTCCAGGGTCTGGGGCCAACGTCCTGACTTTC.

The J gene is TRBJ1-1, the V gene TRBV6-5, with 8 bases that match TRBD1. CDR3 length equals 14 residues. With V trimmed by 2 bases and J by 1 base, 0 bases remained unmatched. The V gene's germline CDR1 is MNHEY and CDR2 SVGAGI. CDR3: CASSYTGGNTEAFF. The CDR3 bases are TGTGCCAGCAGTTACACAGGGGGGAACACTGAAGCTTTCTTT.

V usage is TRBV29-1 and J usage is TRBJ1-2; 7 nucleotides match TRBD1. Germline V gene sequence: CDR1 SQVTM, CDR2 ANQGSEA. The CDR3 covers 15 residues. V was clipped by 7 bases and J by 8 bases; unmatched bases: 19. CDR3 protein: CSASGGQGTVGGYTF. CDR3 nucleotide sequence: TGCAGCGCCTCAGGGGGTCAGGGCACGGTAGGAGGCTACACCTTC. The full variable domain, rest sourced from reference TRBV29-1 and TRBJ1-2, is SAVISQKPSRDICQRGTSLTIQCQVDSQVTMMFWYRQQPGQSLTLIATANQGSEATYESGFVIDKFPISRPNLTFSTLTVSNMSPEDSSIYLCSASGGQGTVGGYTFGSGTRLTVV.

This chain links TRBV28 with TRBJ2-7; no definite D call. Per germline, CDR1 MDHEN and CDR2 SYDVKM. Trimming stripped 8 bases from V and 3 bases from J, with 5 bases between. The CDR3 contains 10 residues. The CDR3 sequence is CASGNYEQYF. The CDR3 DNA reads TGTGCCAGCGGCAACTACGAGCAGTACTTC.

The chain is built from TRBV7-9 and TRBJ2-3; D perhaps matches TRBD2 (6 bases). Germline V gives CDR1 SEHNR, CDR2 FQNEAQ (reference sequence). Trimming cost V 5 bases and J 2 bases, with 20 bases left between them. CDR3 size: 17 residues. CDR3 in amino acids: CASSATGRGRNTDTQYF. CDR3 coding DNA: TGTGCCAGCAGCGCGACCGGTCGGGGGAGAAACACAGATACGCAGTATTTT.